Listed here is a single T cell receptor beta chain. This record belongs to a study of siplizumab effects on memory and regulatory T cells. Produced via immunoSEQ multiplex PCR; TCRdb's table is partial and in-frame only. The sample yields around 99,000 clones, under 95% seen once. The CDR3 is 11 residues long. Germline assignment: CDR1 DFQATT and CDR2 SNEGSKA (reference sequence). The J segment lost 6 bases and the V segment lost 7 bases, leaving 5 bases of the junction unmatched. The chain couples TRBV20-1 to TRBJ1-2, with TRBD1 matching 7 bases. This receptor was obtained from a human donor in good health. Sequenced sample: Tregs sorted from blood. Written as DNA, the CDR3 is TGCAGTGTCCAGGGGGTCGATGGCTACACCTTC. This encodes CSVQGVDGYTF.